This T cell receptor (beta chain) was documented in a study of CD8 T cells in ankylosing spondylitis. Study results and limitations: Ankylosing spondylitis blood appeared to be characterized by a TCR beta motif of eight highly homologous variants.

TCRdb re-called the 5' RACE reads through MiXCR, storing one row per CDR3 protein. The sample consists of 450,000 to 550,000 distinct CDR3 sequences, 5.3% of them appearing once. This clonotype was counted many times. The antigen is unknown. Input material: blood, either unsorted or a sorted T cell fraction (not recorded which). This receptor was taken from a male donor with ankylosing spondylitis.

The CDR3: CASSYSWTSGTYEQFF. CDR3 nucleotide sequence: TGTGCCAGCAGTTACTCCTGGACTAGCGGGACCTATGAGCAGTTCTTC. The chain carries TRBV6-2 or TRBV6-3 and TRBJ2-1; 12 bases map to TRBD2. The trim removed 0 bases at V and 8 bases at J, leaving 5 bases unmatched. CDR3 size: 16 residues. Germline values: CDR1 MNHEY, CDR2 SVGEGT.